A single sample is the source of the 2 T cell receptor beta chains below, sequenced in a study of graft-versus-host responses after intestinal transplantation. Assay: immunoSEQ multiplex PCR; the TCRdb copy retains only in-frame clones and omits some. The data contain some 38,000 clones, roughly 92% of them singletons. Their cognate antigens are unknown. Sample: unstimulated CD8+ T cells sorted from spleen or lymph node cells, taken before transplant. The receptors were gathered from a human donor who was the organ donor for an intestinal transplant.

The rearrangement joins TRBV27 to TRBJ2-7, with D unresolved. Germline V lookup: CDR1 MNHEY, CDR2 SMNVEV (reference sequence). There are 15 residues in the CDR3. Trimming stripped 5 bases from V and 3 bases from J, with 17 bases between. CDR3 sequence (DNA): TGTGCCAGCAGTCTTGACGGATTCAACCTCTACGAGCAGTACTTC. Its protein product is CASSLDGFNLYEQYF.

This chain uses TRBV27 with TRBJ2-1; TRBD2 agrees at 11 bases. Losses at the gene ends were 4 bases for V and 0 bases for J; bases not matched to a gene: 2. CDR3 length: 16 amino acids. In germline, CDR1 is MNHEY, CDR2 SMNVEV (reference sequence). In nucleotides, the CDR3 is TGTGCCAGCAGTTACGGACTAGCGGGCTCCTACAATGAGCAGTTCTTC. Translating it yields CASSYGLAGSYNEQFF.